Each of the 23 T cell receptor beta chains below was sequenced from the same sample in a study of blood T cell repertoires in COVID-19 (dated by TCRdb to 2018 to 2021). The library was made by the immunoSEQ multiplex PCR assay. TCRdb obtained this table from immuneACCESS and retained in-frame rearrangements with V and J assigned. These tables miss some clones; where compared with another copy, unresolved V genes account for less than half of the shortfall, and the remainder is unexplained. The sample yields approximately 240,000 clones; approximately 80% were counted once. The biggest ten clones account for roughly 4.9% of the sample. Sequencing input: peripheral blood. Receptors originate from a woman aged 80 or over with active or convalescent COVID-19.

This clone appeared once. This CDR3 is CASSRTGDGYTF. The CDR3 DNA reads TGTGCCAGCAGCCGGACAGGGGACGGCTACACCTTC. The chain carries TRBV7-2 and TRBJ1-2, with TRBD1 matching over 9 bases. CDR1 is SGHTA and CDR2 is FQGNSA in the germline V gene. J gave up 8 bases and V 5 bases, and 3 bases lay outside the gene matches. This CDR3 is built from 12 residues.

The V and J genes are TRBV28 and TRBJ2-3; D possibly corresponds to TRBD2 (6 bases). CDR3 length: 13 residues. Trimming stripped 1 base from V and 7 bases from J, with 9 bases between. Per germline, CDR1 MDHEN and CDR2 SYDVKM. The CDR3 DNA sequence: TGTGCCAGCAGTTTATCGGGGGTTTATACGCAGTATTTT. It codes for CASSLSGVYTQYF.

This chain joins TRBV7-2 and TRBJ1-2, with TRBD1 identical over 7 bases. CDR3 length equals 13 residues. Germline V gene lookup returns CDR1 SGHTA and CDR2 FQGNSA. V trimming: 4 bases; J trimming: 4 bases; junction bases outside the gene matches: 3. The CDR3 here is CASSYGTVYGYTF. In DNA, the CDR3 is TGTGCCAGCAGCTACGGGACAGTCTATGGCTACACCTTC.

The V call is TRBV20-1, the J call TRBJ1-5; D is undetermined. This CDR3 has 11 amino acids. In germline, CDR1 is DFQATT, CDR2 SNEGSKA (reference sequence). Trimming shortened V by 0 bases and J by 12 bases, and 9 bases separated the two germline ends. CDR3 amino acids: CSARDIGSQHF. CDR3 sequence (DNA): TGCAGTGCTAGAGATATCGGGAGCCAGCATTTT.

The chain joins TRBV28 to TRBJ1-2, with D perhaps matching TRBD1 (5 bases). This CDR3 comprises 14 residues. Trimming took 8 bases from V and 3 from J, leaving 16 bases between them. Germline V CDR1 and CDR2: MDHEN, SYDVKM. The CDR3 DNA reads TGTGCCAGCGAAACCAGGGTGGCCTACTATGGCTACACCTTC. Protein product: CASETRVAYYGYTF.

The chain is built from TRBV2 and TRBJ2-1; D not resolved. CDR1 is SNHLY, CDR2 FYNNEI, per germline. V shed 7 bases and J shed 6 bases, with 16 bases lying between them. The CDR3 extends over 14 amino acids. DNA for the CDR3: TGTGCCAGCAATTTCGGCGTCTCGGGCAATGAGCAGTTCTTC. Amino acids: CASNFGVSGNEQFF. Full variable domain (rest looked up from reference TRBV2 and TRBJ2-1): EPEVTQTPSHQVTQMGQEVILRCVPISNHLYFYWYRQILGQKVEFLVSFYNNEISEKSEIFDDQFSVERPDGSNFTLKIRSTKLEDSAMYFCASNFGVSGNEQFFGPGTRLTVL.

V is TRBV12-3 or TRBV12-4 and J is TRBJ1-1, with 7 positions matching TRBD1. V shed 6 bases, J shed 8 bases, and the junction held 6 bases outside the gene matches. The CDR3 runs to 12 residues. CDR3 region: CASRPNRGEAFF. In DNA, the CDR3 is TGTGCCAGCAGACCTAACAGGGGAGAAGCTTTCTTT.

The chain links TRBV5-1 to TRBJ2-1; TRBD1 is a possible D gene (7 bases). The germline gives CDR1 SGHRS, CDR2 YFSETQ. The V end lost 8 bases, the J end lost 4 bases, and 10 bases lay between the germline ends. The CDR3 is 12 amino acids. In DNA, the CDR3 is TGCGCCAGTGCGGGACAGTACAATGAGCAGTTCTTC. Translation gives CASAGQYNEQFF. The full variable domain, in which reference TRBV5-1 and TRBJ2-1 provide the parts outside the CDR3, is KAGVTQTPRYLIKTRGQQVTLSCSPISGHRSVSWYQQTPGQGLQFLFEYFSETQRNKGNFPGRFSGRQFSNSRSEMNVSTLELGDSALYLCASAGQYNEQFFGPGTRLTVL.

The genes are TRBV15 and TRBJ1-4; perhaps TRBD1 as D (5 bases). The CDR3 has 14 residues. With 0 bases removed from V and 8 bases from J, the gap between germline ends came to 10 bases. Germline lookup yields CDR1 LNHNV and CDR2 YYDKDF (reference sequence). The CDR3 DNA reads TGTGCCACCAGCAGAGATCGGGGGGGAGAAAAACTGTTTTTT. This sequence encodes CATSRDRGGEKLFF.

The chain is built from TRBV30 and TRBJ2-5; TRBD2 aligns across 7 bases. J gave up 2 bases and V 2 bases, and 2 bases lay outside the gene matches. This CDR3 contains 13 residues. In germline, CDR1 is GTSNPN, CDR2 SVGIG (reference sequence). The CDR3 spells CAWSSSGQETQYF. The DNA for the CDR3 is TGTGCCTGGAGTTCTAGCGGACAAGAGACCCAGTACTTC.

CDR3 residues: CASSFRERADTQYF. The DNA for the CDR3 is TGTGCCAGCAGCTTTCGCGAACGCGCAGATACGCAGTATTTT. The chain joins TRBV5-4 to TRBJ2-3, with D unresolved. V lost 2 bases, J lost 4 bases, and 11 bases lay in between. This CDR3 comprises 14 residues. Germline V gives CDR1 SGHNT, CDR2 YYREEE (reference sequence).

This clone was seen only once. V and J are TRBV3-1 (or the pseudogene TRBV3-2) and TRBJ2-7; tentatively, D is TRBD2 (5 bases). V was cut by 1 base and J by 11 bases, with 24 bases left in between. Looked up from germline, CDR1 is LGHDT and CDR2 is YNNKEL (reference sequence). CDR3 size: 16 residues. The CDR3 DNA reads TGTGCCAGCAGCCAAGGAGGGTTTAGTGTAGGACTTGAGAAGTACTTC. Its protein product is CASSQGGFSVGLEKYF.

This chain links TRBV6-5 with TRBJ2-4; D is possibly TRBD1 (6 bases). CDR1 is MNHEY, CDR2 SVGAGI, per germline. CDR3 length equals 15 residues. The germline V and J ends were trimmed by 0 bases and 1 base, with 7 bases remaining between them. The CDR3 DNA reads as TGTGCCAGCAGTTACTCTCAGGGGGCCAAAAACATTCAGTACTTC. Its protein product is CASSYSQGAKNIQYF.

The rearrangement uses TRBV19 and TRBJ2-2; 8 bases are a match to TRBD2. This CDR3 contains 15 residues. CDR1 and CDR2 (germline): LNHDA, SQIVND (reference sequence). The V and J ends lost 6 bases and 6 bases, in that order; junction bases with no gene match: 9. The CDR3 coding sequence is TGTGCCAGTAGCCCCCGAGAGCGGGGGCCCGGGGAGCTGTTTTTT. Protein: CASSPRERGPGELFF.

The chain employs TRBV10-2 and TRBJ1-3, with 8 bases aligning to TRBD1. The CDR3 covers 17 residues. J gave up 0 bases and V 2 bases, and 6 bases lay outside the gene matches. Germline V lookup: CDR1 WSHSY, CDR2 SAAADI. In DNA, the CDR3 is TGCGCCAGCAGTGAGGGGCAGGGGGCTGTCTCTGGAAACACCATATATTTT. The encoded protein is CASSEGQGAVSGNTIYF.

The gene calls are TRBV10-3 and TRBJ1-5; TRBD1 might be the D (5 bases). CDR1 is ENHRY, CDR2 SYGVKD, per germline. The CDR3 spans 16 residues. Trimming removed 0 bases from V and 2 bases from J, with 11 bases in between. The chain's CDR3 is CAISESLGVGNQPQHF. The CDR3 coding sequence is TGTGCCATCAGTGAGTCGCTAGGGGTTGGCAATCAGCCCCAGCATTTT.

The gene calls are TRBV27 and TRBJ2-1, with a possible D match to TRBD2 (6 bases). Germline V gives CDR1 MNHEY, CDR2 SMNVEV (reference sequence). The CDR3 runs 15 residues. V dropped 2 bases and J dropped 0 bases, with 8 bases sitting between them. CDR3 DNA: TGTGCCAGCAGTTTAGCGGGGAGCTCCTACAATGAGCAGTTCTTC. Protein sequence: CASSLAGSSYNEQFF.

This chain connects TRBV18 to TRBJ1-1; no clear D. Germline assignment: CDR1 KGHSH and CDR2 LQKENI. With 10 bases removed from V and 0 bases from J, the gap between germline ends came to 15 bases. This CDR3 is 14 amino acids long. CDR3 coding DNA: TGTGCCACCTCCTTAATGTCCTTGAACACTGAAGCTTTCTTT. Encoded protein: CATSLMSLNTEAFF.

The rearrangement links TRBV28 to TRBJ1-3; D is possibly TRBD1 (5 bases). This CDR3 region has 18 residues. V was pared by 4 bases and J by 4 bases, with 23 bases between. CDR1 and CDR2 (germline): MDHEN, SYDVKM. The CDR3 DNA sequence: TGTGCCAGCAGTTCTTCAGGGTATTCCCCCCGTGGCGGAAACACCATATATTTT. Amino acids: CASSSSGYSPRGGNTIYF.

This clone was seen a handful of times. The V gene is TRBV10-2, the J gene TRBJ1-5; D call uncertain. This CDR3 is 14 amino acids long. Trimming took off 0 bases at V and 0 bases at J, with 3 bases between the two ends. Looked up from germline, CDR1 is WSHSY and CDR2 is SAAADI. The CDR3 protein is CASSESISNQPQHF. The DNA of the CDR3 is TGCGCCAGCAGTGAGTCCATTAGCAATCAGCCCCAGCATTTT.

CDR3 loop: CASSLDRGGTGELFF. DNA of the CDR3: TGTGCCAGCAGCTTGGACAGGGGTGGAACCGGGGAGCTGTTTTTT. The V gene is TRBV9, the J gene TRBJ2-2; TRBD1 agrees at 9 bases. Trimming took 4 bases from V and 5 from J; bases not matched to a gene: 6. The CDR3 runs to 15 residues. The germline V gene has CDR1 SGDLS and CDR2 YYNGEE.

V is TRBV3-1 (or the pseudogene TRBV3-2) and J is TRBJ2-6, with D possibly TRBD1 on 6 matching bases. The CDR3 sequence is 20 residues long. Germline lookup yields CDR1 LGHDT and CDR2 YNNKEL (reference sequence). Deletions cut 4 bases from V and 0 bases from J, with 22 bases between. CDR3 sequence (DNA): TGTGCCAGCAGCCGGGTTTCGTTCGGGACACGCAGCTCTGGGGCCAACGTCCTGACTTTC. It yields the protein CASSRVSFGTRSSGANVLTF.

This clone was observed a single time. This rearrangement joins TRBV28 to TRBJ2-7, with 9 bases identical to TRBD1. Germline CDR1 reads MDHEN; CDR2 reads SYDVKM. CDR3 length equals 14 residues. Trimming removed 4 bases from V and 5 bases from J; junction bases left unmatched: 6. The CDR3 DNA reads TGTGCCAGCAGTTCCCTAACAGGGGGCGACGAGCAGTACTTC. The encoded protein is CASSSLTGGDEQYF. Complete variable domain (other parts from reference TRBV28 and TRBJ2-7): DVKVTQSSRYLVKRTGEKVFLECVQDMDHENMFWYRQDPGLGLRLIYFSYDVKMKEKGDIPEGYSVSREKKERFSLILESASTNQTSMYLCASSSLTGGDEQYFGPGTRLTVT.